This T cell receptor beta chain was captured by sequencing in a study of neurological immune-mediated disorders. Study overall: Of the approximately 34 patients who had multiple sclerosis, around 31 had the relapsing-remitting form and 3 had the secondary progressive form.

This clonotype occurred many times. PBMCs numbering 2 million and stored at -80 C yielded the unsorted libraries. The V gene lost 6 bases and the J gene lost 5 bases, with 19 bases spanning the gap. This CDR3 is built from 15 residues. MiXCR was run by TCRdb on the 5' RACE reads, yielding one entry per CDR3 protein. The sample consists of 65,000 to 70,000 distinct CDR3 sequences, roughly 4% of them appearing once. Source material: PBMCs. The receptor was isolated from a man in his fifties or sixties with multiple sclerosis. The V and J genes are TRBV12-3 or TRBV12-4 and TRBJ1-1; possible D gene TRBD1, 5 bases. The CDR3 DNA reads as TGTGCCAGCAGGCCGGCAGGGAGAATCTTAACTGAAGCTTTCTTT. This gives the protein CASRPAGRILTEAFF.